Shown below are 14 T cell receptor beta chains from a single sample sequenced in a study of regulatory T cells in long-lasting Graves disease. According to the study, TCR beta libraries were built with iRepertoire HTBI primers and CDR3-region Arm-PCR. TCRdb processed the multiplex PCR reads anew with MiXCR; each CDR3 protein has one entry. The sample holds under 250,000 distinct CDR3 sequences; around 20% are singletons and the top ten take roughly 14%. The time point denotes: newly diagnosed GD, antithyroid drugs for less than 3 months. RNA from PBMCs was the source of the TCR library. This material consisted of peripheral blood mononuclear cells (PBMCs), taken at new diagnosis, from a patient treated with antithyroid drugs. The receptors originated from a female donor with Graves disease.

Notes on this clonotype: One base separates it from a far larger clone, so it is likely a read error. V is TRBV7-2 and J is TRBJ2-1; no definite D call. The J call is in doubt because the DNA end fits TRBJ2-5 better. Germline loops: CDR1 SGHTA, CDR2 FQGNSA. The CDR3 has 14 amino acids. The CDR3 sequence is CASSSPVGQETQYF. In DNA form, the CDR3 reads TGTGCCAGCAGCTCCCCGGTGGGCCAAGAGACCCAGTACTTC.

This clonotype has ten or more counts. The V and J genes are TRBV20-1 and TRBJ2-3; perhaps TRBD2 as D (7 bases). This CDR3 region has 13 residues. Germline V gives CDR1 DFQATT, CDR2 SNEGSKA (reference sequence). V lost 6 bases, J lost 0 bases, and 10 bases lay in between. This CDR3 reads CSAGGGSTDTQYF. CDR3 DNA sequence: TGCAGTGCAGGGGGGGGGAGCACAGATACGCAGTATTTT.

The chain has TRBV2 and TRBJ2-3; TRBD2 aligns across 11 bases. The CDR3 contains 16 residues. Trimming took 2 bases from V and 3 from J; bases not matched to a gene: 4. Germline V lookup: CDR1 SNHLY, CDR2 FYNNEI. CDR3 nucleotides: TGTGCCAGCAGTGAATTAGCGGGGGGGATGACAGATACGCAGTATTTT. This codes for CASSELAGGMTDTQYF. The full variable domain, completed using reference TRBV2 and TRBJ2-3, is EPEVTQTPSHQVTQMGQEVILRCVPISNHLYFYWYRQILGQKVEFLVSFYNNEISEKSEIFDDQFSVERPDGSNFTLKIRSTKLEDSAMYFCASSELAGGMTDTQYFGPGTRLTVL.

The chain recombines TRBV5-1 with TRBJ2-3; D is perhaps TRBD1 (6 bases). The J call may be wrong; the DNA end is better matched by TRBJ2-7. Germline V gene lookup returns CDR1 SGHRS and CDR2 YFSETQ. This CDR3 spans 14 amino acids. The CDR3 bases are TGCGCCAGCAGCTTTCAGGGGCCCTCCTACGAGCAGTACTTC. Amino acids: CASSFQGPSYEQYF.

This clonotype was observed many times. This chain's CDR3 is CASSLPAGGRQETQYF. The CDR3 coding sequence is TGTGCCAGCAGTTTACCAGCGGGGGGGCGGCAAGAGACCCAGTACTTC. The chain couples TRBV12-3 or TRBV12-4 to TRBJ2-5; 10 bases line up with TRBD2. J gave up 2 bases and V 2 bases, and 5 bases lay outside the gene matches. There are 16 residues in the CDR3.

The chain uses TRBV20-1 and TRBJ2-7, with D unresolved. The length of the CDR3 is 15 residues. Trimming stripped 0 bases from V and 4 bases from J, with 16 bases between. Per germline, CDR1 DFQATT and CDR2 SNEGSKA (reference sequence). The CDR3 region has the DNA TGCAGTGCTAGAGATCGACACCGTAAGCTATACGAGCAGTACTTC. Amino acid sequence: CSARDRHRKLYEQYF.

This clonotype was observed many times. The chain's CDR3 is CASNQLRARSGYTF. The CDR3 DNA follows: TGTGCCAGCAACCAACTCAGGGCTAGGAGTGGCTACACCTTC. This rearrangement joins TRBV11-2 to TRBJ1-2, with D possibly TRBD1 on 5 matching bases. Trimming stripped 7 bases from V and 7 bases from J, with 19 bases between. Germline V gives CDR1 SGHAT, CDR2 FQNNGV. The CDR3 has 14 amino acids.

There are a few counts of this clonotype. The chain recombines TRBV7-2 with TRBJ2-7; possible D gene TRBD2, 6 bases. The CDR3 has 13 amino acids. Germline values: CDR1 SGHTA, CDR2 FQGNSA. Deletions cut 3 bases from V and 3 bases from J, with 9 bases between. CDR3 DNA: TGTGCCAGCAGCTTGGCGGGAAACTACGAGCAGTACTTC. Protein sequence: CASSLAGNYEQYF.

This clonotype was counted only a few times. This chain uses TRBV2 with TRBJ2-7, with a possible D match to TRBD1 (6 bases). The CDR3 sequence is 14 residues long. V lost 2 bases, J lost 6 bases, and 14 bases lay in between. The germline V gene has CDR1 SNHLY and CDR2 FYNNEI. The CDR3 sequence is CASSENRDSVEQYF. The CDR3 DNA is TGTGCCAGCAGTGAAAACAGGGATTCCGTCGAGCAGTACTTC.

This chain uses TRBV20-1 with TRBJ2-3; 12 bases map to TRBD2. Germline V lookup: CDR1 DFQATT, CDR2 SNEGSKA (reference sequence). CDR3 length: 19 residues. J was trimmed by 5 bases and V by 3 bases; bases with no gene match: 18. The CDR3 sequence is CSASPPLAGGPSWIDTQYF. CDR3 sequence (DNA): TGCAGTGCTAGTCCCCCCCTAGCGGGAGGGCCCTCTTGGATAGATACGCAGTATTTT.

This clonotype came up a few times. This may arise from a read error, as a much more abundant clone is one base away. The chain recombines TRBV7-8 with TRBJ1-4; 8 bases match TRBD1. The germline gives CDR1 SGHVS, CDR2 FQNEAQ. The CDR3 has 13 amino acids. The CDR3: CASKRTGNEKLLF. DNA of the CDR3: TGTGCCAGCAAAAGGACAGGGAATGAAAAACTGCTTTTT.

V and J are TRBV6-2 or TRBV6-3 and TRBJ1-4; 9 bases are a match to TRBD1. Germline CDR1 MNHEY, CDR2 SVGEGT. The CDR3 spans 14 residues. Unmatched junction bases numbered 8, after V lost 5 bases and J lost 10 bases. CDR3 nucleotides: TGTGCCAGCAGTACTGATGACAGGGGGGTAAAACTGTTTTTT. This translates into CASSTDDRGVKLFF.

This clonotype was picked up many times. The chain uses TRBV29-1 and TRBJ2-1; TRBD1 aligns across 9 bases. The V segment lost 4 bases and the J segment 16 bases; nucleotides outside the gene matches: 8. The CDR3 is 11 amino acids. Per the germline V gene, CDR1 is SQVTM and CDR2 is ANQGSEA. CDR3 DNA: TGCAGCGTTGGAGATCCGGGACAGGGCTTCTTC. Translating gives CSVGDPGQGFF.

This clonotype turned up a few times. In nucleotides, the CDR3 is TGCAGTGCCAATAGACTAGCGGGAGGTATCGATGAGCAGTTCTTC. Its translation: CSANRLAGGIDEQFF. The V gene is TRBV20-1, the J gene TRBJ2-1; 13 bases line up with TRBD2. CDR1 DFQATT and CDR2 SNEGSKA come from the germline V gene (reference sequence). The CDR3 has 15 residues. After removal of 6 bases from V and 8 bases from J, the junction contained 10 bases not matched to a gene.